This TCR beta chain appears in the sequencing data of a study of tumor-infiltrating lymphocytes in oesophageal squamous cell carcinoma. This clonotype ranks as medium-sized. Trimming removed 4 bases from V and 3 bases from J; junction bases left unmatched: 9. This CDR3 has 15 amino acids. Germline-derived CDR1 and CDR2 are SGHVS and FQNEAQ. TCRdb ran MiXCR on the PCR reads and lists one entry per CDR3 protein. The sample carries approximately 2,700 distinct CDR3 sequences, about 16% recorded once. Source material: esophageal tumor tissue. This TCR was sampled from a male donor with esophageal squamous cell carcinoma. The chain links TRBV7-8 to TRBJ2-7; TRBD1 aligns across 7 bases. CDR3 in amino acids: CASSSRQGPSYEQYF. The CDR3 DNA reads as TGTGCCAGCAGCTCAAGACAGGGCCCCAGCTACGAGCAGTACTTC.